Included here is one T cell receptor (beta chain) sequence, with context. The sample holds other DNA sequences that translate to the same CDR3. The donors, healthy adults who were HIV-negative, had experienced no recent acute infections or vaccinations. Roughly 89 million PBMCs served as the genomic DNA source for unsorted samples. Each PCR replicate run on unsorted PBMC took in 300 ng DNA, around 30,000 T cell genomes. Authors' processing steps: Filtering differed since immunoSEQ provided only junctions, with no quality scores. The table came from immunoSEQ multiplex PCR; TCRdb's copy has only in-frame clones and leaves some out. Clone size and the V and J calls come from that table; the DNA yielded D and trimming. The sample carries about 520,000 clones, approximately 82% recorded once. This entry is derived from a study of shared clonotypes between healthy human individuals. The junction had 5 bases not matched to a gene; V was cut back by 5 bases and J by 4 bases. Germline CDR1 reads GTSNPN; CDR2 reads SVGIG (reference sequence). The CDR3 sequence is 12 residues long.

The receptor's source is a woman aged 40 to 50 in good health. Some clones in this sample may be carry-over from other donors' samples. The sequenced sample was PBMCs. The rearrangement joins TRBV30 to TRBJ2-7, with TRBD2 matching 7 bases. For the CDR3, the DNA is TGTGCCTGGTCTCGCGGGAGTTACGAGCAGTACTTC. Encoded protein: CAWSRGSYEQYF.